The source of this T cell receptor beta chain is a study of graft-versus-host responses after intestinal transplantation. As regards this clone: Its antigen is not known.

Generated by immunoSEQ multiplex PCR, the TCRdb table keeps only in-frame clones and is missing some. The table has 55,000 to 80,000 clones, roughly nine tenths seen once. This CDR3 comprises 13 residues. CDR1 and CDR2 from the germline V gene are SGHTA and FQGNSA. V was clipped by 3 bases and J by 6 bases, with 12 bases between them. The gene calls are TRBV7-2 and TRBJ2-7, with D possibly TRBD2 on 5 matching bases. Sequenced here: unstimulated CD8+ T cells sorted from spleen or lymph node cells, sampled before transplant. This sequence was found in a human donor who was the organ donor for an intestinal transplant. The CDR3 nucleotides are TGTGCCAGCAGCTTCGGATCCAGCGGCGAGCAGTACTTC. This sequence encodes CASSFGSSGEQYF.